The sequence of this T cell receptor (beta chain) was determined in a study of blood T cell repertoires in COVID-19. Study members were between roughly 18 and 89 years old and lived in about two dozen US regions. Participants in the exposed group had met a COVID-19 case in the 2 weeks before joining the study. Germline assignment: CDR1 SEHNR and CDR2 FQNEAQ (reference sequence). Trimming took 5 bases from V and 4 from J; bases not matched to a gene: 12. The CDR3 runs to 17 residues. Here immunoSEQ multiplex PCR was the method, and the copy in TCRdb shows in-frame clones only, minus some. The profile shows about 310,000 clones, about 85% of them singletons.

This chain uses TRBV7-9 with TRBJ1-3; 9 bases line up with TRBD1. The sequence came from a young woman who had been exposed to COVID-19. Sequenced material: PBMCs or T cells enriched from blood (not recorded which). This chain's CDR3 is CASSSTGGAVMGNTIYF. CDR3 sequence (DNA): TGTGCCAGCAGCAGTACAGGGGGCGCAGTAATGGGAAACACCATATATTTT.